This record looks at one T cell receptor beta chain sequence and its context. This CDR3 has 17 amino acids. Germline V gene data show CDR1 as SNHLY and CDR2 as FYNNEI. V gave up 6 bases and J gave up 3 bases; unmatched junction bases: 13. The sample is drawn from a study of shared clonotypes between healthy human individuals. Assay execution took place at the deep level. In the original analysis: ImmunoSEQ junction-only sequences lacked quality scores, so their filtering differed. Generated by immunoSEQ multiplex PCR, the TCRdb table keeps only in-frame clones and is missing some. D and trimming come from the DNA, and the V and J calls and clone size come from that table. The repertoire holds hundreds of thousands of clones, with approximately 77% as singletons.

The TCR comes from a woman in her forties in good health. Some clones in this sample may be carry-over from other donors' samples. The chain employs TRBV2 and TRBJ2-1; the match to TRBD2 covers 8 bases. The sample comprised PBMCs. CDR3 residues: CASRRGWRGERYNEQFF. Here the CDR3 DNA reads TGTGCCAGCAGGAGAGGATGGCGGGGGGAACGCTACAATGAGCAGTTCTTC.